Presented here are 9 T cell receptor beta chains from one specimen sequenced in a study of shared clonotypes between healthy human individuals. Naive CD8 cells lacked CD45RO and underwent positive selection for CCR7, leaving out terminally differentiated effector memory CD45RA+ cells. Assay: immunoSEQ multiplex PCR; the TCRdb copy retains only in-frame clones and omits some. The data show around 2.1 million clones, roughly 91% seen once. Sequencing was done on a sample of naive CD8+ T cells from PBMCs. The origin of the receptors is a man between 18 and 35 years old in good health. Some clones in this sample may be carry-over from other donors' samples.

The rearrangement links TRBV9 to TRBJ2-2; D ambiguous. The CDR3 sequence is 13 residues long. Germline CDR1 is SGDLS and CDR2 is YYNGEE. V was cut by 4 bases and J by 5 bases, with 9 bases left in between. The CDR3 is CASSPDGTGELFF. CDR3 bases: TGTGCCAGCAGCCCAGATGGGACCGGGGAGCTGTTTTTT.

The chain combines TRBV28 with TRBJ2-2; D may be TRBD1 (5 bases). Germline values: CDR1 MDHEN, CDR2 SYDVKM. The V end was cut by 11 bases, the J end by 3 bases, with 16 bases between. This CDR3 region has 14 residues. This CDR3 reads CAGRGSSYTGELFF. The CDR3 coding sequence is TGTGCCGGAAGGGGAAGCTCCTACACCGGGGAGCTGTTTTTT.

The rearrangement uses TRBV11-2 and TRBJ1-5; possibly TRBD1 for D (5 bases). CDR1 and CDR2 from the germline V gene are SGHAT and FQNNGV. This CDR3 has 14 amino acids. Between the trimmed V and J ends, which lost 1 base and 5 bases, there was a span of 9 bases. The CDR3 protein is CASSLAGFYQPQHF. Here the CDR3 DNA reads TGTGCCAGCAGCTTAGCAGGGTTTTATCAGCCCCAGCATTTT.

The J gene is TRBJ2-5, the V gene TRBV2; 7 nucleotides align to TRBD1. V lost 2 bases, J lost 1 base, and 1 base stayed unmatched. Per germline, CDR1 SNHLY and CDR2 FYNNEI. The CDR3 has 14 residues. The CDR3 DNA sequence: TGTGCCAGCAGTGAAAGGGACAGCCAAGAGACCCAGTACTTC. Residues: CASSERDSQETQYF. Combining the CDR3 with reference TRBV2 and TRBJ2-5 gives the whole variable domain EPEVTQTPSHQVTQMGQEVILRCVPISNHLYFYWYRQILGQKVEFLVSFYNNEISEKSEIFDDQFSVERPDGSNFTLKIRSTKLEDSAMYFCASSERDSQETQYFGPGTRLLVL.

The chain uses TRBV5-6 and TRBJ2-1; no firm D call. Trimming took 1 base from V and 10 from J, leaving 6 bases between them. The CDR3 sequence is 11 residues long. Germline CDR1 SGHDT, CDR2 YYEEEE. CDR3 DNA: TGTGCCAGCAGCTTGACCCTAGAGCAGTTCTTC. Protein sequence: CASSLTLEQFF.

This clone was found a few times. This sample includes further DNA sequences coding for the same CDR3. CDR3 in amino acids: CASSLGGLSYEQYF. CDR3 DNA sequence: TGTGCCAGCAGCTTAGGGGGGCTCTCCTACGAGCAGTACTTC. The rearrangement links TRBV7-3 to TRBJ2-7; D may match TRBD1 or TRBD2 (6 bases each). This CDR3 is built from 14 residues. Germline V gene lookup returns CDR1 SGHTA and CDR2 FQGTGA. V was clipped by 2 bases and J by 0 bases, with 8 bases between them. The whole variable domain, remainder taken from reference TRBV7-3 and TRBJ2-7, is GAGVSQTPSNKVTEKGKYVELRCDPISGHTALYWYRQSLGQGPEFLIYFQGTGAADDSGLPNDRFFAVRPEGSVSTLKIQRTERGDSAVYLCASSLGGLSYEQYFGPGTRLTVT.

The genes are TRBV30 and TRBJ2-1; 8 nucleotides agree with TRBD2. V was clipped by 6 bases and J by 6 bases; unmatched bases: 10. Per the germline V gene, CDR1 is GTSNPN and CDR2 is SVGIG (reference sequence). The CDR3 covers 14 residues. CDR3 sequence: CACLLAEGPNEQFF. The CDR3 DNA follows: TGTGCCTGCCTACTAGCGGAAGGACCCAATGAGCAGTTCTTC.

This chain connects TRBV5-6 to TRBJ1-1, with 8 bases matching TRBD1. Trimming took 2 bases from V and 1 from J; bases not matched to a gene: 4. There are 15 residues in the CDR3. Germline loops: CDR1 SGHDT, CDR2 YYEEEE. CDR3 sequence: CASSFQGAENTEAFF. In DNA, the CDR3 is TGTGCCAGCAGCTTTCAGGGGGCAGAGAACACTGAAGCTTTCTTT.

This chain connects TRBV27 to TRBJ1-1; tentatively, D is TRBD1 (6 bases). Germline-derived CDR1 and CDR2 are MNHEY and SMNVEV (reference sequence). This CDR3 spans 14 amino acids. The V end lost 3 bases, the J end lost 7 bases, and 15 bases lay between the germline ends. DNA of the CDR3: TGTGCCAGCAGTTTTTCACCCGGGACACTTGAAGCTTTCTTT. The encoded protein is CASSFSPGTLEAFF.